These 19 T cell receptor beta chains share one sample of origin, sequenced in a study of cytomegalovirus exposure and HLA in healthy donors. The PCR had 60 Vbeta and 13 Jbeta primers. Some clones are missing from TCRdb's copy, which holds only in-frame ones; the method was immunoSEQ multiplex PCR. The data contain roughly 150,000 clones, less than 90% of them singletons. Input material: PBMCs. The receptors were gathered from a man in his fifties in good health and CMV-seropositive.

The chain recombines TRBV2 with TRBJ2-7; 10 bases line up with TRBD1. The germline V gene has CDR1 SNHLY and CDR2 FYNNEI. V was pared by 7 bases and J by 8 bases, with 8 bases of the junction left unmatched. The CDR3 has 13 amino acids. CDR3 protein: CASIGDRGNQQYF. DNA of the CDR3: TGTGCCAGCATTGGGGACAGGGGCAATCAGCAGTACTTC.

The chain joins TRBV23-1 to TRBJ1-2; 7 nucleotides align to TRBD1. TRBV23-1 is identified as an open reading frame with a role that is uncertain. This CDR3 is built from 15 residues. V lost 0 bases, J lost 3 bases, and 4 bases stayed unmatched. The CDR3 DNA reads TGCGCCAGCAGTCAATCGCAGGGACAGCACTATGGCTACACCTTC. This gives the protein CASSQSQGQHYGYTF.

The V gene is TRBV25-1, the J gene TRBJ1-2, with a weak D call TRBD1 (6 bases). The V end lost 3 bases, the J end lost 5 bases, and 13 bases lay between the germline ends. The CDR3 covers 14 residues. Germline V gene data show CDR1 as MGHDK and CDR2 as SYGVNS. The CDR3 DNA reads TGTGCCAGCAGTGAGTTACCAGGGGTATATGGCTACACCTTC. Encoded protein: CASSELPGVYGYTF.

This chain connects TRBV7-9 to TRBJ2-2; D is perhaps TRBD2 (5 bases). CDR1 is SEHNR and CDR2 is FQNEAQ in the germline V gene (reference sequence). The V and J ends lost 3 bases and 6 bases respectively, with 8 bases between them. The CDR3 extends over 13 amino acids. In DNA form, the CDR3 reads TGTGCCAGCAGCTTGAGGGCCGCCGGGGAGCTGTTTTTT. Translation gives CASSLRAAGELFF.

The chain's CDR3 is CASSGGGAGQPQHF. In DNA form, the CDR3 reads TGTGCCAGTAGTGGAGGGGGCGCGGGTCAGCCCCAGCATTTT. V is TRBV19 and J is TRBJ1-5, with 7 bases aligning to TRBD1. Trimming removed 5 bases from V and 6 bases from J; junction bases left unmatched: 7. The germline CDR1 and CDR2 sequences are LNHDA and SQIVND (reference sequence). CDR3 length equals 14 residues.

This clone was counted once. V is TRBV27 and J is TRBJ2-7, with 8 bases lining up with TRBD1. Trimming removed 4 bases from V and 4 bases from J; junction bases left unmatched: 6. This CDR3 is 14 amino acids long. Germline lookup yields CDR1 MNHEY and CDR2 SMNVEV (reference sequence). The chain's CDR3 is CASSSGTGQYEQYF. Here the CDR3 DNA reads TGTGCCAGCAGTTCCGGGACAGGCCAATACGAGCAGTACTTC.

The chain employs TRBV7-7 and TRBJ1-3; 7 bases are shared with TRBD1. Trimming removed 5 bases from V and 4 bases from J; junction bases left unmatched: 8. The V gene's germline CDR1 is SSHAT and CDR2 FNYEAQ (reference sequence). The length of the CDR3 is 15 residues. CDR3 region: CASSPTGDTGNTIYF. CDR3 DNA sequence: TGTGCCAGCAGCCCTACAGGGGATACAGGAAACACCATATATTTT.

The chain recombines TRBV30 with TRBJ1-2; unclear D gene. This CDR3 is 12 amino acids long. Germline lookup yields CDR1 GTSNPN and CDR2 SVGIG (reference sequence). Trimming left V 2 bases short and J 4 bases short, with 8 bases between. The DNA for the CDR3 is TGTGCCTGGAGTCGACTGGGCTATGGCTACACCTTC. This codes for CAWSRLGYGYTF.

In the case of this clone: The sample has other DNA sequences that encode this CDR3 too. The chain recombines TRBV9 with TRBJ1-5; D ambiguous. V gave up 2 bases and J gave up 2 bases, with 11 bases separating them. The CDR3 extends over 15 amino acids. Germline CDR1 and CDR2: SGDLS and YYNGEE. This CDR3 is CASSVGDSGNQPQHF. The CDR3 nucleotides read TGTGCCAGCAGCGTCGGGGATTCGGGCAATCAGCCCCAGCATTTT.

The chain employs TRBV5-4 and TRBJ1-6, with D possibly TRBD1 on 6 matching bases. Trimming removed 3 bases from V and 7 bases from J, with 14 bases in between. Germline V gene data show CDR1 as SGHNT and CDR2 as YYREEE (reference sequence). The CDR3 length is 15 residues. CDR3 region: CASSYAGVRNSPLHF. Written as DNA, the CDR3 is TGTGCCAGCAGCTATGCAGGGGTTAGGAATTCACCCCTCCACTTT.

The rearrangement uses TRBV14 and TRBJ1-2; D is ambiguous. Germline V gives CDR1 SGHDN, CDR2 FVKESK. V dropped 2 bases and J dropped 0 bases, with 13 bases sitting between them. This CDR3 comprises 16 residues. The CDR3 reads CASSQKDARANYGYTF. In DNA, the CDR3 is TGTGCCAGCAGCCAAAAAGACGCTAGAGCTAACTATGGCTACACCTTC.

J is TRBJ1-1 and V is TRBV5-4; D call uncertain. The V and J ends lost 2 bases and 9 bases respectively, with 11 bases between them. The CDR3 is 12 residues long. Germline V gene sequence: CDR1 SGHNT, CDR2 YYREEE (reference sequence). CDR3 amino acids: CASSFGIQQAFF. The CDR3 coding sequence is TGTGCCAGCAGCTTCGGGATCCAGCAAGCTTTCTTT.

The V and J genes are TRBV30 and TRBJ1-2; possibly TRBD1 for D (6 bases). CDR3 length: 12 amino acids. The germline CDR1 and CDR2 sequences are GTSNPN and SVGIG (reference sequence). Trimming took 8 bases from V and 8 from J, leaving 18 bases between them. In nucleotides, the CDR3 is TGTGCCCGGGGGGGGGCCTTAGGCGGCTACACCTTC. It translates to CARGGALGGYTF.

The chain is built from TRBV7-9 and TRBJ1-6; TRBD1 matches 9 bases. V gave up 3 bases and J gave up 8 bases; unmatched junction bases: 5. Germline V gene lookup returns CDR1 SEHNR and CDR2 FQNEAQ (reference sequence). The CDR3 is 15 residues long. This CDR3 reads CASSFVTGGDSPLHF. CDR3 DNA: TGTGCCAGCAGCTTCGTTACAGGGGGCGATTCACCCCTCCACTTT. Complete variable domain (other parts from reference TRBV7-9 and TRBJ1-6): DTGVSQNPRHKITKRGQNVTFRCDPISEHNRLYWYRQTLGQGPEFLTYFQNEAQLEKSRLLSDRFSAERPKGSFSTLEIQRTEQGDSAMYLCASSFVTGGDSPLHFGNGTRLTVT.

The chain uses TRBV28 and TRBJ2-5, with a possible D match to TRBD1 (6 bases). The length of the CDR3 is 15 residues. V shed 6 bases and J shed 1 base, with 15 bases lying between them. Germline CDR1 is MDHEN and CDR2 is SYDVKM. CDR3 protein: CASSLNDRFQETQYF. CDR3 DNA: TGTGCCAGCAGCCTAAATGACAGGTTCCAAGAGACCCAGTACTTC. Based on the CDR3 plus reference TRBV28 and TRBJ2-5, the full variable domain is DVKVTQSSRYLVKRTGEKVFLECVQDMDHENMFWYRQDPGLGLRLIYFSYDVKMKEKGDIPEGYSVSREKKERFSLILESASTNQTSMYLCASSLNDRFQETQYFGPGTRLLVL.

This chain uses TRBV5-4 with TRBJ2-5; unclear D gene. Per germline, CDR1 SGHNT and CDR2 YYREEE (reference sequence). V lost 1 base and J lost 0, with 7 bases in between. The CDR3 has 14 residues. The CDR3 DNA is TGTGCCAGCAGCTTGTTCCACAACCAAGAGACCCAGTACTTC. Its protein product is CASSLFHNQETQYF.

The chain combines TRBV28 with TRBJ2-7; the match to TRBD2 covers 10 bases. The CDR3 is made up of 16 amino acids. V lost 6 bases, J lost 3 bases, and 11 bases stayed unmatched. The V gene's germline CDR1 is MDHEN and CDR2 SYDVKM. DNA of the CDR3: TGTGCCAGCAGCAAACCGGGACTAGCGAGTAACTACGAGCAGTACTTC. The encoded protein is CASSKPGLASNYEQYF.

This chain's CDR3 is CASPTPREMNTGELFF. Here the CDR3 DNA reads TGTGCCAGCCCGACCCCCAGGGAAATGAACACCGGGGAGCTGTTTTTT. The chain carries TRBV7-9 and TRBJ2-2, with a tentative D call TRBD1 (5 bases). Germline values: CDR1 SEHNR, CDR2 FQNEAQ (reference sequence). This CDR3 region has 16 residues. Trimming cost V 8 bases and J 1 base, with 17 bases left between them.

This clone occurred once. V is TRBV10-2 and J is TRBJ1-6; D uncertain. Germline lookup yields CDR1 WSHSY and CDR2 SAAADI. The length of the CDR3 is 16 residues. Trimming removed 1 base at V and 0 bases at J, with 7 bases between. CDR3 nucleotide sequence: TGCGCCAGCAGTGAGTGGAGGAGCTCCTATAATTCACCCCTCCACTTT. Amino acid sequence: CASSEWRSSYNSPLHF.